This T cell receptor beta chain was found in a study of technical replicates of blood from a handful of donors. The repertoire was sequenced with immunoSEQ multiplex PCR; TCRdb's copy has only in-frame clones and lacks some. The sample carries about 61,000 clones, more than 95% recorded once. The CDR3 spans 16 residues. Losses at the gene ends were 5 bases for V and 4 bases for J; bases not matched to a gene: 13. Germline V lookup: CDR1 SEHNR, CDR2 FQNEAQ (reference sequence). Material: T cells isolated from PBMCs. This clonotype originated in a human donor in good health. The genes are TRBV7-9 and TRBJ1-1; 7 bases are shared with TRBD1. For the CDR3, the DNA is TGTGCCAGCAGCCAACGTTCGACAGGGAGGAGCACTGAAGCTTTCTTT. Its translation is CASSQRSTGRSTEAFF.